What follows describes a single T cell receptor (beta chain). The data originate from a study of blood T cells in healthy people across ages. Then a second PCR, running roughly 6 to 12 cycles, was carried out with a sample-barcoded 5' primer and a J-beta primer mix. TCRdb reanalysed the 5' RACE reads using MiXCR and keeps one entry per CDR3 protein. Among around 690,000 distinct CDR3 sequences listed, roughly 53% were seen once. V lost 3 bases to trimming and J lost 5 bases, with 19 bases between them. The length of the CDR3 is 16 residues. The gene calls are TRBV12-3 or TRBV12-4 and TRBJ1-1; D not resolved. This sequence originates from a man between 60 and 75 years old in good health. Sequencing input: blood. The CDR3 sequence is CASSFQETHPKTEAFF. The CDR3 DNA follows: TGTGCCAGCAGTTTTCAAGAGACACATCCGAAGACTGAAGCTTTCTTT.